Below, 29 T cell receptor beta chains from the same sample are listed, as sequenced in a study of CD8 T cells in Susac syndrome. Reverse transcription of roughly 0.5 to 1 ug RNA used random hexamers. TCRdb fed the immunoSEQ multiplex PCR reads into MiXCR, producing one record per CDR3 protein. The top ten clones hold over 0.07% of a sample with 120,000 to 150,000 distinct CDR3 sequences, roughly 95% of them seen once. The source material was CD4+ T cells from PBMCs. These receptor sequences come from a human donor in good health.

CDR3 coding DNA: TGTGCCAGCAGACCCAGAGTAGCGGGAGCCCCCTACGAGCAGTACTTC. Translated, it gives CASRPRVAGAPYEQYF. This chain joins TRBV7-2 and TRBJ2-7, with TRBD2 identical over 9 bases. The V gene's germline CDR1 is SGHTA and CDR2 FQGNSA. This CDR3 has 16 residues. V lost 6 bases to trimming and J lost 2 bases; unmatched junction nucleotides: 11.

The chain has TRBV7-9 and TRBJ1-2, with TRBD1 matching 9 bases. This CDR3 is built from 14 residues. The germline CDR1 and CDR2 sequences are SEHNR and FQNEAQ (reference sequence). V was pared by 7 bases and J by 3 bases, with 6 bases of the junction left unmatched. The CDR3 protein is CASKERTGDYGYTF. CDR3 nucleotides: TGTGCCAGCAAGGAAAGGACAGGGGACTATGGCTACACCTTC.

V gene TRBV9 combines with J gene TRBJ2-1; 11 positions agree with TRBD2. V trimming: 4 bases; J trimming: 4 bases; junction bases outside the gene matches: 4. Germline CDR1 is SGDLS and CDR2 is YYNGEE. The CDR3 loop spans 15 amino acids. CDR3 protein: CASSSRLAGYNEQFF. CDR3 sequence (DNA): TGTGCCAGCAGCTCCCGACTAGCGGGATACAATGAGCAGTTCTTC.

The V and J genes are TRBV15 and TRBJ2-1, with D unresolved. CDR1 and CDR2 from the germline V gene are LNHNV and YYDKDF (reference sequence). The V end lost 0 bases, the J end lost 10 bases, and 7 bases lay between the germline ends. CDR3 length equals 12 residues. As DNA, the CDR3 is TGTGCCACCAGCAGAGAGGTGGGGGAGCAGTTCTTC. It is translated as CATSREVGEQFF.

The chain recombines TRBV4-2 with TRBJ1-4; D unclear. Deletions cut 0 bases from V and 8 bases from J, with 13 bases between. Germline assignment: CDR1 LGHNA and CDR2 YNFKEQ. The CDR3 runs to 15 residues. CDR3 region: CASSQDGQVYEKLFF. For the CDR3, the DNA is TGTGCCAGCAGCCAAGATGGGCAGGTTTACGAAAAACTGTTTTTT.

The genes are TRBV28 and TRBJ2-7; D gene uncertain. Trimming removed 5 bases from V and 2 bases from J, with 7 bases in between. The CDR3 totals 12 residues. The germline V gene encodes CDR1 MDHEN and CDR2 SYDVKM. The CDR3 reads CASSTAPYEQYF. In DNA, the CDR3 is TGTGCCAGCAGTACCGCCCCCTACGAGCAGTACTTC.

The rearrangement joins TRBV20-1 to TRBJ2-5; D might be TRBD1 (6 bases). Trimming took off 1 base at V and 5 bases at J, with 17 bases between the two ends. The CDR3 loop spans 15 amino acids. Germline V CDR1 and CDR2: DFQATT, SNEGSKA (reference sequence). The CDR3 reads CSARVTFGGRETQYF. The CDR3 DNA follows: TGCAGTGCTAGAGTCACGTTTGGGGGCCGGGAGACCCAGTACTTC.

V and J are TRBV27 and TRBJ2-1, with D hard to call. CDR1 and CDR2 from the germline V gene are MNHEY and SMNVEV (reference sequence). This CDR3 spans 13 amino acids. V was shortened by 3 bases and J by 8 bases, with 11 bases between the two germline ends. In DNA, the CDR3 is TGTGCCAGCAGTTTGATGGTCTGGGATGAGCAGTTCTTC. Amino acids: CASSLMVWDEQFF.

The chain couples TRBV10-2 to TRBJ2-5; D is unresolved. This CDR3 has 15 residues. The V gene lost 0 bases and the J gene lost 1 base, with 9 bases spanning the gap. CDR1 and CDR2 from the germline V gene are WSHSY and SAAADI. The CDR3 region has the DNA TGCGCCAGCAGTGAGTCGTGGGTCAGCCAAGAGACCCAGTACTTC. Its translation is CASSESWVSQETQYF.

The chain combines TRBV29-1 with TRBJ1-2; D gene uncertain. The CDR3 is made up of 15 amino acids. V shed 0 bases and J shed 0 bases, with 11 bases lying between them. Germline-derived CDR1 and CDR2 are SQVTM and ANQGSEA. CDR3 nucleotide sequence: TGCAGCGTTGAAGATGTGGGGATAGCTAACTATGGCTACACCTTC. Its translation: CSVEDVGIANYGYTF.

The chain links TRBV2 to TRBJ2-4; no firm D call. Trimming stripped 3 bases from V and 1 base from J, with 7 bases between. The CDR3 consists of 14 residues. The germline gives CDR1 SNHLY, CDR2 FYNNEI. The CDR3 region has the DNA TGTGCCAGCAGTGAGCGAGAGGCCAAAAACATTCAGTACTTC. This encodes CASSEREAKNIQYF.

This rearrangement joins TRBV27 to TRBJ1-4; possible D gene TRBD1, 5 bases. The V end lost 5 bases, the J end lost 4 bases, and 14 bases lay between the germline ends. Germline CDR1 and CDR2: MNHEY and SMNVEV (reference sequence). This CDR3 spans 15 amino acids. The DNA for the CDR3 is TGTGCCAGCAGTATCCGGGACCGAGTTAATGAAAAACTGTTTTTT. As protein: CASSIRDRVNEKLFF.

The J gene is TRBJ2-5, the V gene TRBV5-1; 11 bases line up with TRBD2. The CDR3 is 14 residues long. J gave up 5 bases and V 5 bases, and 5 bases lay outside the gene matches. Germline CDR1 is SGHRS and CDR2 is YFSETQ. CDR3 in amino acids: CASRETSGMETQYF. The CDR3 region has the DNA TGCGCCAGCAGGGAGACTAGCGGGATGGAGACCCAGTACTTC.

The chain recombines TRBV5-1 with TRBJ1-2; D is possibly TRBD1 (5 bases). The CDR3 contains 13 residues. V lost 3 bases and J lost 5, with 11 bases in between. Germline loops: CDR1 SGHRS, CDR2 YFSETQ. In DNA form, the CDR3 reads TGCGCCAGCAGCTCGGGACCGCAATATGGCTACACCTTC. This translates into CASSSGPQYGYTF.

The chain combines TRBV25-1 with TRBJ1-2; D remains unclear. Germline CDR1 and CDR2: MGHDK and SYGVNS. CDR3 length equals 14 residues. V lost 3 bases and J 2 bases, leaving 10 bases between the germline ends. The CDR3 coding sequence is TGTGCCAGCAGTGAGGTCGGCTGGAACTATGGCTACACCTTC. As protein: CASSEVGWNYGYTF.

The V call is TRBV18, the J call TRBJ2-2; D is unresolved. The CDR3 sequence is 13 residues long. CDR1 and CDR2 (germline): KGHSH, LQKENI. V was cut by 6 bases and J by 5 bases, with 10 bases left in between. The CDR3, as DNA: TGTGCCAGCTCGCTTTCTACAACCGGGGAGCTGTTTTTT. Protein product: CASSLSTTGELFF.

The chain is built from TRBV5-4 and TRBJ2-1; TRBD2 aligns across 7 bases. This CDR3 region has 13 residues. V gave up 3 bases and J gave up 8 bases; unmatched junction bases: 5. Germline CDR1 SGHNT, CDR2 YYREEE (reference sequence). The CDR3 bases are TGTGCCAGCAGCTCCGGGACTACCGATGAGCAGTTCTTC. It codes for CASSSGTTDEQFF.

This chain connects TRBV19 to TRBJ2-1; TRBD2 might be the D (5 bases). The CDR3 is made up of 14 amino acids. Germline loops: CDR1 LNHDA, CDR2 SQIVND (reference sequence). Deletions cut 3 bases from V and 15 bases from J, with 21 bases between. The CDR3 sequence is CASSMAPSLPYWFF. The CDR3 nucleotides read TGTGCCAGTAGTATGGCCCCTAGCCTCCCTTATTGGTTCTTC.

The genes are TRBV30 and TRBJ2-7; TRBD2 matches 7 bases. From germline, CDR1 is GTSNPN and CDR2 SVGIG (reference sequence). This CDR3 has 15 amino acids. V was clipped by 2 bases and J by 2 bases; unmatched bases: 9. CDR3 amino acids: CAWSIGLAVTYEQYF. As DNA, the CDR3 is TGTGCCTGGAGTATTGGCCTAGCGGTAACCTACGAGCAGTACTTC.

The CDR3 DNA sequence: TGTGCCAGCAGTTTTGGCAGGCCCTACGAGCAGTACTTC. It is translated as CASSFGRPYEQYF. This chain uses TRBV28 with TRBJ2-7; D is ambiguous. The germline V gene encodes CDR1 MDHEN and CDR2 SYDVKM. There are 13 residues in the CDR3. The V gene lost 3 bases and the J gene lost 2 bases, with 8 bases spanning the gap.

This clonotype showed up just once. This chain connects TRBV28 to TRBJ1-4, with D uncertain. Trimming removed 5 bases at V and 6 bases at J, with 10 bases between. The CDR3 sequence is 13 residues long. CDR1 MDHEN and CDR2 SYDVKM come from the germline V gene. The CDR3 loop is CASSLRRYEKLFF. The CDR3 nucleotides are TGTGCCAGCAGTCTCCGTCGGTATGAAAAACTGTTTTTT.

V is TRBV3-1 and J is TRBJ1-1; perhaps TRBD1 as D (5 bases). Germline loops: CDR1 LGHDT, CDR2 YNNKEL (reference sequence). The CDR3 totals 15 residues. Trimming stripped 2 bases from V and 0 bases from J, with 10 bases between. The CDR3 spells CASSQQTVMNTEAFF. Written as DNA, the CDR3 is TGTGCCAGCAGCCAACAGACAGTTATGAACACTGAAGCTTTCTTT.

This clonotype appeared a single time. The chain is built from TRBV7-9 and TRBJ1-4, with D perhaps matching TRBD1 (5 bases). The CDR3 totals 15 residues. The germline V gene has CDR1 SEHNR and CDR2 FQNEAQ (reference sequence). Trimming stripped 5 bases from V and 1 base from J, with 11 bases between. The CDR3 spells CASSQGTVTNEKLFF. The CDR3 DNA reads TGTGCCAGCAGCCAAGGGACTGTAACTAATGAAAAACTGTTTTTT.

This rearrangement joins TRBV5-1 to TRBJ2-2; 8 bases are a match to TRBD1. This CDR3 contains 15 residues. V was clipped by 4 bases and J by 2 bases; unmatched bases: 4. Germline-derived CDR1 and CDR2 are SGHRS and YFSETQ. CDR3 amino acids: CASSVGQVNTGELFF. CDR3 in DNA: TGCGCCAGCAGCGTGGGACAGGTCAACACCGGGGAGCTGTTTTTT.

Points on this clonotype: The junction shows a germline mismatch at one end, possibly a read error. The chain combines TRBV12-3 or TRBV12-4 with TRBJ1-1; no clear D. CDR3 size: 12 residues. Written as DNA, the CDR3 is TGTGCCAGCAGATTAGCGAACACTGAAGCTTTCTTT. This encodes CASRLANTEAFF.

This rearrangement joins TRBV3-1 to TRBJ2-5, with unresolved D. The V end was cut by 4 bases, the J end by 5 bases, with 8 bases between. The CDR3 is 12 residues long. Germline CDR1 reads LGHDT; CDR2 reads YNNKEL (reference sequence). The CDR3, as DNA: TGTGCCAGCAGCCTTCCTCGGGAGACCCAGTACTTC. This sequence encodes CASSLPRETQYF.

The genes are TRBV10-2 and TRBJ2-7; D possibly corresponds to TRBD1 (5 bases). Germline CDR1 WSHSY, CDR2 SAAADI. V was pared by 0 bases and J by 1 base, with 10 bases between. The CDR3 runs 15 residues. This CDR3 is CASSESAGYSYEQYF. CDR3 sequence (DNA): TGCGCCAGCAGTGAGTCGGCAGGGTATTCCTACGAGCAGTACTTC.

The chain carries TRBV5-1 and TRBJ1-2; 9 positions agree with TRBD1. From germline, CDR1 is SGHRS and CDR2 YFSETQ. CDR3 length equals 15 residues. V was pared by 4 bases and J by 6 bases, with 10 bases of the junction left unmatched. The CDR3 sequence is CASSTRQGGADGYTF. CDR3 DNA: TGCGCCAGCAGCACCCGACAGGGGGGTGCGGATGGCTACACCTTC.

The J gene is TRBJ2-7, the V gene TRBV28; possibly TRBD2 for D (5 bases). V dropped 2 bases and J dropped 1 base, with 9 bases sitting between them. CDR3 length: 14 residues. CDR1 is MDHEN and CDR2 is SYDVKM in the germline V gene. CDR3 in amino acids: CASSLEGASYEQYF. CDR3 nucleotide sequence: TGTGCCAGCAGTTTAGAGGGAGCTTCCTACGAGCAGTACTTC.